This T cell receptor beta chain derives from a study of low-dose radiotherapy and immunotherapy resistance in tumors. Study-wide context: Across 26 weeks, 13 Gy in total went to Cohort 2, delivered as 1 Gy per fraction every two weeks. Patients took aspirin 300 mg by mouth once daily. This continued for four cycles, starting on cycle 1 day 1.

CDR1 and CDR2 (germline): SGHTA, FQGNSA. The CDR3 has 16 amino acids. The trim removed 4 bases at V and 6 bases at J, leaving 11 bases unmatched. Stated time point: after trial treatment. Treatment reported: LDRT plus nivolumab, ipilimumab, low-dose cyclophosphamide and aspirin (RACIN trial). This clonotype was counted many times. Primers used for first-strand cDNA, a TRAV- and TRBV-specific set, covered both alpha and beta chains. The TCRs were subjected to amplification over 20 PCR cycles employing a constant-region primer in conjunction with a V-primer adapter. Using its own MiXCR run on the reads, TCRdb lists one record per CDR3 protein. The sample contains just over 90,000 distinct CDR3 sequences, 20% to 25% of which appear only once.

This specimen consisted of PBMCs, obtained after low-dose radiotherapy plus immunotherapy. The V call is TRBV7-2, the J call TRBJ2-3, with 9 bases aligning to TRBD2. The sequence was obtained from a female donor with ovarian cancer. CDR3 DNA: TGTGCCAGCAGCTCAGTAGCGGGGGAGTTCGCCGATACGCAGTATTTT. Translated: CASSSVAGEFADTQYF.